The text below deals with one T cell receptor (beta chain). Its antigen specificity is not known. No qualities accompany the bases; no much larger clone lies one base away. This entry comes from a study of T cell responses to AZD1222 COVID-19 vaccine (TCRdb year 2021). Turning to the overall study: A total of over 230 trial participants underwent TCR sequencing, of whom approximately 210 received two doses of AZD1222 and roughly 25 received two doses of the MenACWY control vaccine. Trial participants were enrolled into age subgroups of 18-55, 56-69 and 70-plus years, which contained approximately 150, 28 and 58 TCR-sequenced participants, respectively. Broader findings and caveats from the paper: In the small 56-69-year group, the increase in depth fell short of significance, most likely because of low power. Spike-specific TCR breadth and depth rose significantly after two AZD1222 doses compared with day 0 and with MenACWY recipients. Epitopes outside the regions mutated in the B.1.351 and B.1.1.7 variants were reportedly recognized by nearly half of the unique spike-specific TCRs. Conclusions about previously exposed vaccinees were limited because only 6 or 7 AZD1222 recipients were SARS-CoV-2 seropositive at baseline. No day 14 peak-response samples were available, so repertoires were characterized only after the peak T cell response. The whole spike protein was spanned by vaccine-associated CD4 TCRs, and dominant responses were seen in regions 160-218 and 743-854. Participants were mostly white British, with more females than males. The authors suggested clonal diversity may have been underestimated.

The time point label corresponds to: about 28 days (+/-7) after the second vaccine dose. AZD1222 recipients with second doses at about 4 weeks or about 12 weeks were pooled, because spike-specific TCR depth and breadth did not differ between schedules. Samples from vaccinated people were obtained from the UK trials COV001 and COV002, which included a single-blind randomized controlled phase 2/3 trial of AZD1222 (ChAdOx1 nCoV-19) in healthy adults. For TCRbeta chain sequencing, PBMC samples were collected from trial participants at day 0 and at day 28 after the second dose. The germline V gene (reference sequence) gives CDR1 as SGHNT and CDR2 as YYREEE. From the cysteine up to the phenylalanine, the CDR3 has a length of 17 residues. Solely the CDR3 DNA is kept, with 51 bases framed from the first base. Trimming costs V 4 bases and J 0 bases, and their ends lie 16 bases apart. The CDR3 regions of human TCRbeta chains were analyzed by immunosequencing. The authors processed their data as follows. Repertoire TCRs were checked for matches against a reference library of SARS-CoV-2-specific TCRs that had been generated using the MIRA antigen-specificity platform. Breadth was defined as the fraction of unique TCRs that were SARS-CoV-2-associated. Depth was defined as the fraction of total T cells that were SARS-CoV-2-associated. Using the MIRA data, each spike-specific TCR was assigned both to the spike region to which the TCR was reactive and to a CD4 or CD8 class. Log10-transformed breadth and depth values were compared by one-way ANOVA with Sidak's multiple comparisons tests. TCRdb provides this immuneACCESS table in a form limited to in-frame rearrangements. Some clones are lacking; in checked studies, under half of them reflect an unresolved V gene, and why the rest are absent is not known. V and J calls and clone size are as listed in that table; D and trimming were resolved from the DNA. The sample data list around 100,000 clones, and approximately 90% of these were observed just once. In total, the top ten clones hold 6.5% of the sample.

The sequence joins TRBV5-4 to TRBJ2-2; a weak D assignment points to TRBD2 (5 bases agree). The clonotype comes from an adult who received the AZD1222 COVID-19 vaccine. The sequenced sample was peripheral blood, obtained 28 days after the second AZD1222 dose. CDR3 reads: CASSRGLSDPNTGELFF. The nucleotide sequence reads as follows: TGTGCCAGCAGCAGAGGACTGAGCGATCCGAACACCGGGGAGCTGTTTTTT.